One sample yielded the 2 T cell receptor beta chains listed below, sequenced in a study of regulatory T cells in long-lasting Graves disease. Time point reported: persistent/refractory GD, antithyroid drugs over 5 years with positive TRAb. Making the TCR library involved RNA that had been extracted from PBMCs. Combining iRepertoire HTBI primers with Arm-PCR of CDR3 regions, the authors built TCR beta libraries. One entry per CDR3 protein, called by TCRdb with MiXCR from the multiplex PCR reads. The sample lists roughly 300,000 distinct CDR3 sequences; about 19% were seen once. The sample was peripheral blood mononuclear cells (PBMCs), taken when the disease was refractory, from a patient treated with antithyroid drugs. Receptors were obtained from a female donor with Graves disease.

This clonotype has ten or more counts. This chain connects TRBV6-1 to TRBJ1-5, with 8 bases identical to TRBD1. The CDR3 covers 14 residues. The J segment lost 1 base and the V segment lost 10 bases, leaving 6 bases of the junction unmatched. CDR1 and CDR2 from the germline V gene are MNHNS and SASEGT. The CDR3 coding sequence is TGTGCCACCAGGACAGGGTCCAGCAATCAGCCCCAGCATTTT. Protein product: CATRTGSSNQPQHF.

J is TRBJ2-1 and V is TRBV20-1, with D perhaps TRBD2 (5 bases). The ends were cut back, 0 bases at V and 1 base at J, with 10 bases in the middle. CDR1 is DFQATT and CDR2 is SNEGSKA in the germline V gene (reference sequence). The CDR3 spans 15 residues. CDR3 amino acids: CSARDGRTSYNEQFF. The CDR3 nucleotides are TGCAGTGCTAGAGATGGCAGGACTTCCTACAATGAGCAGTTCTTC.